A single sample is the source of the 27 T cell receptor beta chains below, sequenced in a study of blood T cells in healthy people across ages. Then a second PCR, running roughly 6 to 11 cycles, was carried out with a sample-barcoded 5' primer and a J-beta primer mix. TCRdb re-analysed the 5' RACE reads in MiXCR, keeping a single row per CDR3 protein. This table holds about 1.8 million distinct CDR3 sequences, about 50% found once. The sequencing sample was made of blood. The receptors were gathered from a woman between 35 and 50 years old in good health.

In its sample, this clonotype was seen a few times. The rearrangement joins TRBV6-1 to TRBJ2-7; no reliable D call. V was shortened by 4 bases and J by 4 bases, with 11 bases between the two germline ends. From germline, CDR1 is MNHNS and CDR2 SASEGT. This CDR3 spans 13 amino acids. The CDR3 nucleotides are TGTGCCAGCAGTGTCGAAGGTCGGTACGAGCAGTACTTC. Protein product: CASSVEGRYEQYF.

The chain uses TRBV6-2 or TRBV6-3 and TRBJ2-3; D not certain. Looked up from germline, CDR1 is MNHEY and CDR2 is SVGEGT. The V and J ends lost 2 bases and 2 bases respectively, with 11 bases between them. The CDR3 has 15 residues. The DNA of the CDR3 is TGTGCCAGCAGTTACCCCTTGGGCTTCACAGATACGCAGTATTTT. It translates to CASSYPLGFTDTQYF.

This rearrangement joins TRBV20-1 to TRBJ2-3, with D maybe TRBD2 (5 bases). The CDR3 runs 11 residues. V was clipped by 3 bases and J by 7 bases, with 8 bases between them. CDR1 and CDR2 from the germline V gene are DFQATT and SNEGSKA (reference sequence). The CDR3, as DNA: TGCAGTGCTAGTCTAGCAAATACGCAGTATTTT. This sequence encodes CSASLANTQYF.

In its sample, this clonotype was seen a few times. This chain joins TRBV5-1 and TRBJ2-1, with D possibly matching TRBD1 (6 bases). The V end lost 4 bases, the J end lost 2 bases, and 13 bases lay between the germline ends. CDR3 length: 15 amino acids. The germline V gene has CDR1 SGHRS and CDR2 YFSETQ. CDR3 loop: CASSPAGTPYNEQFF. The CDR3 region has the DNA TGCGCCAGCAGCCCGGCCGGGACACCCTACAATGAGCAGTTCTTC.

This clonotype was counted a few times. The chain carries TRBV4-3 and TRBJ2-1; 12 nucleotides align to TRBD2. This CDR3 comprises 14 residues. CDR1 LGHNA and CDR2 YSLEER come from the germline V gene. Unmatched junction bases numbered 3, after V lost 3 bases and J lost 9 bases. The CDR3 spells CASSHGLAGPEQFF. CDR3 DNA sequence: TGCGCCAGCAGCCACGGACTAGCGGGGCCTGAGCAGTTCTTC.

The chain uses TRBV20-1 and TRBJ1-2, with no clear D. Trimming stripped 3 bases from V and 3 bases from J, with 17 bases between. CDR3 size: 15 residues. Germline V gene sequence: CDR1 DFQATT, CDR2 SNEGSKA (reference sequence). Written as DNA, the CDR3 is TGCAGTGCTAGTAAGGCAGGACTTACCGACTATGGCTACACCTTC. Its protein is CSASKAGLTDYGYTF.

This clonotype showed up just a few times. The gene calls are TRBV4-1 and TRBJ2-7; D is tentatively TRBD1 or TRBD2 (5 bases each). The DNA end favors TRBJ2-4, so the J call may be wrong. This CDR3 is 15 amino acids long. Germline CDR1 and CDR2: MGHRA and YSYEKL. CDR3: CASSQVAGTGDIQYF. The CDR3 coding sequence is TGCGCCAGCAGCCAAGTAGCTGGGACGGGTGACATTCAGTACTTC.

CDR3 DNA: TGCAGCGTTGCCCAGGCTCAGGGAGGGGGCTACACCTTC. Translated: CSVAQAQGGGYTF. V gene TRBV29-1 combines with J gene TRBJ1-2; the D gene is possibly TRBD1 (5 bases). The CDR3 length is 13 residues. Germline V gene lookup returns CDR1 SQVTM and CDR2 ANQGSEA. V shed 4 bases and J shed 8 bases, with 17 bases lying between them.

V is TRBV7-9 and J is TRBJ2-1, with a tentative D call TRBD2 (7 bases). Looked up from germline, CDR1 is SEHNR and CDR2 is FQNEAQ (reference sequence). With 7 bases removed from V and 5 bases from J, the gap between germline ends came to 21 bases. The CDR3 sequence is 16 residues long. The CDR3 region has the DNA TGTGCCAGCACTCCGAGTGGGGGGGGCTTCGACAATGAGCAGTTCTTC. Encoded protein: CASTPSGGGFDNEQFF.

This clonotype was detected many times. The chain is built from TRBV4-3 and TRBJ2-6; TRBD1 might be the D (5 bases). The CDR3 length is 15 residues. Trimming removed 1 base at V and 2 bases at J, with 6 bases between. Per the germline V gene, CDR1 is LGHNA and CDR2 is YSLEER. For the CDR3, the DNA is TGCGCCAGCAGCCAAGTCAGGGCTGGGGCCAACGTCCTGACTTTC. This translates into CASSQVRAGANVLTF.

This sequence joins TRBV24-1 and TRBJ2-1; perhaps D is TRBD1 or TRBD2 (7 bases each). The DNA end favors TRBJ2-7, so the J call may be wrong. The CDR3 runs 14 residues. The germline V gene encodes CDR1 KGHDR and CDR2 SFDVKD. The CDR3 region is CATSDTTGTNEQYF. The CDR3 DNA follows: TGTGCCACCAGTGATACGACAGGGACTAATGAGCAGTACTTC.

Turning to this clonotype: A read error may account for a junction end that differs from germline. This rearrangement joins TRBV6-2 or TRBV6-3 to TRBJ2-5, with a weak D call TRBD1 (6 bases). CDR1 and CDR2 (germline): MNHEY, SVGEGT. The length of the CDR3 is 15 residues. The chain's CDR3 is CASRYVGANQETQYF. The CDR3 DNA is TGTGCCAGCCGTTATGTGGGGGCGAACCAAGAGACCCAGTACTTC.

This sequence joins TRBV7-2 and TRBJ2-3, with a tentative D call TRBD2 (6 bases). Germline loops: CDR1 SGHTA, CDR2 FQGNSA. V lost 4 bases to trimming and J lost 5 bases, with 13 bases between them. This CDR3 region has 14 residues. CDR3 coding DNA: TGTGCCAGCAGCTCCGACCTAGCGAGAGATACGCAGTATTTT. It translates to CASSSDLARDTQYF.

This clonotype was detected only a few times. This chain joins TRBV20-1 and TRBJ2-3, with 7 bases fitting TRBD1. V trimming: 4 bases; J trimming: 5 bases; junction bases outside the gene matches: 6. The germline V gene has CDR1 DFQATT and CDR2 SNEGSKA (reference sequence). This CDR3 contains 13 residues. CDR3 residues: CSAIRTGGDTQYF. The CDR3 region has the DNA TGCAGTGCTATTAGGACAGGCGGAGATACGCAGTATTTT.

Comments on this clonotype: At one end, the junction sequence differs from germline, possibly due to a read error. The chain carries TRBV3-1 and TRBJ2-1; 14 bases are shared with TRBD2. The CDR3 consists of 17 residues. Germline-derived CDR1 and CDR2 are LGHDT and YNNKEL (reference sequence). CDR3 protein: CASSPGTSGGPYNEQFF. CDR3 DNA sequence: TGCGCCAGCAGCCCCGGGACTAGCGGGGGCCCTTACAATGAGCAGTTCTTC.

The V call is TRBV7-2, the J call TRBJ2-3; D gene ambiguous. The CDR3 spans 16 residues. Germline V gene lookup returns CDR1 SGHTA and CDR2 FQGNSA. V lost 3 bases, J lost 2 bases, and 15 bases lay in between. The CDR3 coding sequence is TGTGCCAGCAGCTTCAATGGGGTCCTTGTCACAGATACGCAGTATTTT. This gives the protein CASSFNGVLVTDTQYF.

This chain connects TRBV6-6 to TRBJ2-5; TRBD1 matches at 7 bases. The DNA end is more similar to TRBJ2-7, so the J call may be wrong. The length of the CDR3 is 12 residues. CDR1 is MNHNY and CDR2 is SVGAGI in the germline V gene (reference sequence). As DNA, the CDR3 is TGTGCCAGCGCAGGACAGGATTCCGAGCAGTACTTC. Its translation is CASAGQDSEQYF.

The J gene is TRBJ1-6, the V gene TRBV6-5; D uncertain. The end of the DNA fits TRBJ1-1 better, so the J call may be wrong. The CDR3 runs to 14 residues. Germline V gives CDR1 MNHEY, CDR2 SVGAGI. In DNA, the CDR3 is TGTGCCAGCAGTTACTCTGGGCTTGTGGCTGAAGCTTTCTTT. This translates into CASSYSGLVAEAFF.

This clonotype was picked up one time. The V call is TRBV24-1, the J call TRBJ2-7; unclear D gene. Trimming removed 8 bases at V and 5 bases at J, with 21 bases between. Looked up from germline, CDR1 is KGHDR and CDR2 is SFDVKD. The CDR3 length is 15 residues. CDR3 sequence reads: CATKGRPGSTNEQYF. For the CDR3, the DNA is TGTGCCACCAAAGGGCGGCCCGGTAGCACCAACGAGCAGTACTTC.

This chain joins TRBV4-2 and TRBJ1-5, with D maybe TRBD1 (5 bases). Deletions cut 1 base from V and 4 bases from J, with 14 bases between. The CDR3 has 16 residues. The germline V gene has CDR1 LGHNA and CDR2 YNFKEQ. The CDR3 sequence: CASSQAPGTNNQPQHF. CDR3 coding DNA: TGTGCCAGCAGCCAAGCCCCCGGGACGAATAATCAGCCCCAGCATTTT.

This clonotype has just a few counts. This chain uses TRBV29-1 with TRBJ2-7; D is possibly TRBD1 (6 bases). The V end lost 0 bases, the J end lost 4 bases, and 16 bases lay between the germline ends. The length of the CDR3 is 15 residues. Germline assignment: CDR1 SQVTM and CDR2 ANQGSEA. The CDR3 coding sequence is TGCAGCGTTGAAGAGAGTTCAGGGGTGGGGTACGAGCAGTACTTC. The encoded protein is CSVEESSGVGYEQYF.

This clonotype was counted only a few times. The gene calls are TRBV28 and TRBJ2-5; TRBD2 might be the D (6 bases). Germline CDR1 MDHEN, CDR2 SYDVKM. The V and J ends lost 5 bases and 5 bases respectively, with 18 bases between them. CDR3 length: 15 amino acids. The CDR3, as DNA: TGTGCCAGCAGTCTGCGGGGCAGGGAGGTGGAGACCCAGTACTTC. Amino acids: CASSLRGREVETQYF.

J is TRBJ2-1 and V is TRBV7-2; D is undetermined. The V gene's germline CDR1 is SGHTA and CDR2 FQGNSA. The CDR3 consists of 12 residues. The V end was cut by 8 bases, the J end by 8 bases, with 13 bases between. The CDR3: CASGKREDEQFF. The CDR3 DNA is TGTGCCAGCGGGAAGCGCGAGGATGAGCAGTTCTTC.

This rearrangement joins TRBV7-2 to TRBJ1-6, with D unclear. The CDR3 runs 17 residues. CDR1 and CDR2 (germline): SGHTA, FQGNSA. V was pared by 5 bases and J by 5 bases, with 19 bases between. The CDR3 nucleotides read TGTGCCAGCAGCCCGATCGGCAGCCGATCAAATAATTCACCCCTCCACTTT. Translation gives CASSPIGSRSNNSPLHF. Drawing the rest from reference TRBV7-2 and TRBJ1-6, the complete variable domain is GAGVSQSPSNKVTEKGKDVELRCDPISGHTALYWYRQSLGQGLEFLIYFQGNSAPDKSGLPSDRFSAERTGGSVSTLTIQRTQQEDSAVYLCASSPIGSRSNNSPLHFGNGTRLTVT.

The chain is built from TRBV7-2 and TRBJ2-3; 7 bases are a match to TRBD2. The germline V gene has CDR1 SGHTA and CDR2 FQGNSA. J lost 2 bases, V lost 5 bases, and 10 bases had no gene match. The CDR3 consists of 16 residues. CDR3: CASSPAPRGVTDTQYF. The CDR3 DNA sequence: TGTGCCAGCAGCCCCGCACCCCGGGGGGTCACAGATACGCAGTATTTT.

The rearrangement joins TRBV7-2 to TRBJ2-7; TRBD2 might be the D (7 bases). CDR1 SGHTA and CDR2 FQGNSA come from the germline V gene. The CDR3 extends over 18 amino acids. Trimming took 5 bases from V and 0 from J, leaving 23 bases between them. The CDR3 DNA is TGTGCCAGCAGCACAGGGCCCTTGCTGCAGCGGGACTCCTACGAGCAGTACTTC. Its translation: CASSTGPLLQRDSYEQYF.

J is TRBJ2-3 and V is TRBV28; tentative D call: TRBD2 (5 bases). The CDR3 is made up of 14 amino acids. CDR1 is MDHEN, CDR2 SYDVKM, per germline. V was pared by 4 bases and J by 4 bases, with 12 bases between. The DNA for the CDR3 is TGTGCCAGCAGTTCCGAGGGCTGGGCAGATACGCAGTATTTT. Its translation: CASSSEGWADTQYF.